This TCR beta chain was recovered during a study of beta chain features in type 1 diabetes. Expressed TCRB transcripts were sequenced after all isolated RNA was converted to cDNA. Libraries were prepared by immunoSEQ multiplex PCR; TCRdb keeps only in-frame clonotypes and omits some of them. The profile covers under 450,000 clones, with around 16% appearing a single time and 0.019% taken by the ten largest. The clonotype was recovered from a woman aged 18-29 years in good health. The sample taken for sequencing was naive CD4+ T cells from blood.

CDR3 bases: TGTGCCAGCAGTCAAACGACTAGCGGGAGGTCTAAGACCCAGTACTTC. It is translated as CASSQTTSGRSKTQYF. This rearrangement joins TRBV27 to TRBJ2-5; TRBD2 matches 13 bases. Unmatched junction bases numbered 9, after V lost 5 bases and J lost 6 bases. There are 16 residues in the CDR3. Germline CDR1 and CDR2: MNHEY and SMNVEV (reference sequence).